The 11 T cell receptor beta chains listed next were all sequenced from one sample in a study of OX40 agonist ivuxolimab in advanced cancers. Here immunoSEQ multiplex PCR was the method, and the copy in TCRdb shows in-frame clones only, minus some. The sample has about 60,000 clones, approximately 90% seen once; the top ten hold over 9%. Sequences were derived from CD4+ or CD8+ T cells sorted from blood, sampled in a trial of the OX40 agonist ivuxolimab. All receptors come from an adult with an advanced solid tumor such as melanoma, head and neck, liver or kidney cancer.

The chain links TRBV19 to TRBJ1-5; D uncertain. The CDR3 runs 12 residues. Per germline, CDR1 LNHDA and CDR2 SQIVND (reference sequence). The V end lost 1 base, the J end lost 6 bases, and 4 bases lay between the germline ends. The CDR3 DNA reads TGTGCCAGTAGTATAGGGGTTCAGCCCCAGCATTTT. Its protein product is CASSIGVQPQHF.

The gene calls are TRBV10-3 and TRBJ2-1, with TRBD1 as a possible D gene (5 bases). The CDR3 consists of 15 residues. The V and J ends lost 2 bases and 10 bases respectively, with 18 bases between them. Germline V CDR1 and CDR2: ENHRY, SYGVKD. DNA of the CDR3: TGTGCCATCAGTGAGGGACATTACTCAGCTGGGGAGCAGTTCTTC. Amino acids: CAISEGHYSAGEQFF.

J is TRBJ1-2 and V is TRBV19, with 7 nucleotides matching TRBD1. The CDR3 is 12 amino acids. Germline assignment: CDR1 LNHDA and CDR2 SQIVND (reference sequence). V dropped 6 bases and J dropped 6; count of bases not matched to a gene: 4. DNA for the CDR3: TGTGCCAGTAGCGACAGGGAAAATGGCTACACCTTC. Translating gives CASSDRENGYTF.

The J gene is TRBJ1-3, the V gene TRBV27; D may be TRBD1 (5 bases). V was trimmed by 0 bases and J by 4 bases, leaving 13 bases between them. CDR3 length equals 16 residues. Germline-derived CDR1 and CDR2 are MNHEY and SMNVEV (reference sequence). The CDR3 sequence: CASSLSGQVSGNTIYF. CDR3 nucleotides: TGTGCCAGCAGTTTATCCGGACAAGTTTCGGGAAACACCATATATTTT.

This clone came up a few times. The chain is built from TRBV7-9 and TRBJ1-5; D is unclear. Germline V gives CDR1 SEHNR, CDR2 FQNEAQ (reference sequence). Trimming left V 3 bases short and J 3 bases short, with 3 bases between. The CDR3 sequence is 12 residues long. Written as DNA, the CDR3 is TGTGCCAGCAGCTTGGACAATCAGCCCCAGCATTTT. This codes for CASSLDNQPQHF.

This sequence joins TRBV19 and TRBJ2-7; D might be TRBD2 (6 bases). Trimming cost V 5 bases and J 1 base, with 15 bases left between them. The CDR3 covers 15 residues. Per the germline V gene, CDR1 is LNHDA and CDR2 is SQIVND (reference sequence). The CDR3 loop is CASSVEAGISYEQYF. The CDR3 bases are TGTGCCAGTAGTGTCGAGGCGGGAATATCCTACGAGCAGTACTTC.

The CDR3, as DNA: TGTGCCAGTAGTGGTACCGCCCCGCATTTT. Protein sequence: CASSGTAPHF. J is TRBJ1-5 and V is TRBV19; D ambiguous. Per germline, CDR1 LNHDA and CDR2 SQIVND (reference sequence). This CDR3 comprises 10 residues. Trimming removed 5 bases from V and 15 bases from J, with 11 bases in between.

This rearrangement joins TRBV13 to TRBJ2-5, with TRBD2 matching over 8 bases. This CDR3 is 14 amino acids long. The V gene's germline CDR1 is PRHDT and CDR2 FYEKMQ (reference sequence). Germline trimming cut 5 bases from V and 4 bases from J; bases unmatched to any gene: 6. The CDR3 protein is CASSTRGGRETQYF. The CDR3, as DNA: TGTGCCAGCAGCACCCGGGGGGGGCGAGAGACCCAGTACTTC.

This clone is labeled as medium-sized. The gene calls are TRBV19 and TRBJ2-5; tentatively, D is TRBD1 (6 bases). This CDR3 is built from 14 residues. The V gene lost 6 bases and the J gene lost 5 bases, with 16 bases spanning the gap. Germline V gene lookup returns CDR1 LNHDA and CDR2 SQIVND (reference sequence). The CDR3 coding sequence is TGTGCCAGTAGCCTACTGGGGGCTGGGGAGACCCAGTACTTC. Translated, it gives CASSLLGAGETQYF.

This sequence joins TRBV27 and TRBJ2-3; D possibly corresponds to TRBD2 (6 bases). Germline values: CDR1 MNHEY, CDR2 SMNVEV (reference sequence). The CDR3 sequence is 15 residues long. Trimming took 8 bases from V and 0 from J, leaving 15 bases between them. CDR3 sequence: CASRRRRGSTDTQYF. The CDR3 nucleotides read TGTGCCAGCCGCCGGCGGCGGGGTAGCACAGATACGCAGTATTTT.

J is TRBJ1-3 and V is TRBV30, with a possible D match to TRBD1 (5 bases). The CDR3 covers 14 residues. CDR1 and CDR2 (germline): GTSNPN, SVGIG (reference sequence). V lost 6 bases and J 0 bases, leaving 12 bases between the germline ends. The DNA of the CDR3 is TGTGCCTGTCCGTATGGGACCTCTGGAAACACCATATATTTT. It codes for CACPYGTSGNTIYF.